The 15 T cell receptor beta chains in this list originate from one sample, sequenced in a study of cytomegalovirus exposure and HLA in healthy donors. The PCR used 60 Vbeta and 13 Jbeta primers. Some clones are missing from TCRdb's copy, which holds only in-frame ones; the method was immunoSEQ multiplex PCR. The sample holds about 190,000 clones, 79% seen once. Sequencing was performed on PBMCs. The receptor set was obtained from a woman aged 18-29 years in good health and CMV-seronegative.

The chain carries TRBV30 and TRBJ2-6; 7 bases line up with TRBD1. This CDR3 region has 19 residues. CDR1 GTSNPN and CDR2 SVGIG come from the germline V gene (reference sequence). Germline trimming cut 2 bases from V and 0 bases from J; bases unmatched to any gene: 13. The CDR3, as DNA: TGTGCCTGGAGTCCCCTAAGGCAGGGGGTTATCTCTGGGGCCAACGTCCTGACTTTC. Amino acid sequence: CAWSPLRQGVISGANVLTF.

The V and J genes are TRBV7-8 and TRBJ2-7, with a possible D match to TRBD1 (5 bases). Trimming pared 5 bases from V and 5 bases from J, leaving 10 bases between. The CDR3 contains 12 residues. Germline values: CDR1 SGHVS, CDR2 FQNEAQ. This CDR3 is CASSPRQHEQYF. In nucleotides, the CDR3 is TGTGCCAGCAGCCCCCGACAGCACGAGCAGTACTTC.

This clone appeared once. The chain employs TRBV18 and TRBJ2-4; 10 bases are a match to TRBD1. Germline V gives CDR1 KGHSH, CDR2 LQKENI. After removal of 6 bases from V and 3 bases from J, the junction contained 17 bases not matched to a gene. This CDR3 has 19 amino acids. CDR3 coding DNA: TGTGCCAGCTCCAAAACTCCGGGACAGGGGTCCCCCCTCAAAAACATTCAGTACTTC. Translation gives CASSKTPGQGSPLKNIQYF. Based on the CDR3 plus reference TRBV18 and TRBJ2-4, the full variable domain is NAGVMQNPRHLVRRRGQEARLRCSPMKGHSHVYWYRQLPEEGLKFMVYLQKENIIDESGMPKERFSAEFPKEGPSILRIQQVVRGDSAAYFCASSKTPGQGSPLKNIQYFGAGTRLSVL.

V and J are TRBV5-6 and TRBJ1-4; no definite D call. The CDR3 spans 17 residues. Germline loops: CDR1 SGHDT, CDR2 YYEEEE. V was pared by 4 bases and J by 1 base, with 17 bases between. CDR3 residues: CASSAPNAVLTNEKLFF. The CDR3 coding sequence is TGTGCCAGCAGCGCCCCGAACGCGGTCTTAACTAATGAAAAACTGTTTTTT.

This clone appeared once. V gene TRBV15 combines with J gene TRBJ2-1; possibly TRBD1 for D (6 bases). CDR3 length: 24 amino acids. With 4 bases removed from V and 0 bases from J, the gap between germline ends came to 37 bases. CDR1 is LNHNV and CDR2 is YYDKDF in the germline V gene (reference sequence). The CDR3 sequence: CATSTERIDNRESEFLSSYNEQFF. The CDR3 nucleotides are TGTGCCACCAGCACCGAACGAATAGATAACAGGGAATCTGAATTCCTAAGCTCCTACAATGAGCAGTTCTTC.

The chain uses TRBV18 and TRBJ1-1; perhaps TRBD1 as D (6 bases). The CDR3 totals 14 residues. Germline V gene lookup returns CDR1 KGHSH and CDR2 LQKENI. V was shortened by 3 bases and J by 6 bases, with 14 bases between the two germline ends. CDR3 residues: CASSPGWGGPEAFF. The CDR3 DNA follows: TGTGCCAGCTCACCGGGTTGGGGGGGCCCTGAAGCTTTCTTT.

The chain carries TRBV2 and TRBJ1-4, with 7 bases identical to TRBD1. V was pared by 4 bases and J by 16 bases, with 3 bases of the junction left unmatched. Looked up from germline, CDR1 is SNHLY and CDR2 is FYNNEI. The CDR3 runs to 10 residues. CDR3 sequence: CASSAGGPFF. CDR3 DNA sequence: TGTGCCAGCAGTGCAGGGGGTCCGTTTTTT.

The chain uses TRBV19 and TRBJ1-1; D call uncertain. Germline values: CDR1 LNHDA, CDR2 SQIVND (reference sequence). With 5 bases removed from V and 0 bases from J, the gap between germline ends came to 16 bases. The CDR3 consists of 16 residues. Written as DNA, the CDR3 is TGTGCCAGTAGTGCCTGGACGGAGACTATGAACACTGAAGCTTTCTTT. Translated, it gives CASSAWTETMNTEAFF.

This chain joins TRBV14 and TRBJ1-2; TRBD1 matches at 10 bases. V was pared by 0 bases and J by 6 bases, with 7 bases of the junction left unmatched. There are 16 residues in the CDR3. Germline V gives CDR1 SGHDN, CDR2 FVKESK. The DNA for the CDR3 is TGTGCCAGCAGCCAAGATCTGACAGGGGGCGCAAATGGCTACACCTTC. It codes for CASSQDLTGGANGYTF.

A few counts support this clone. The chain couples TRBV7-9 to TRBJ2-7; 7 nucleotides agree with TRBD1. The CDR3 runs 15 residues. In germline, CDR1 is SEHNR, CDR2 FQNEAQ (reference sequence). Unmatched junction bases numbered 4, after V lost 1 base and J lost 1 base. The CDR3 loop is CASSLVTGESYEQYF. CDR3 bases: TGTGCCAGCAGCTTAGTCACAGGGGAATCCTACGAGCAGTACTTC.

This clone was picked up one time. The J gene is TRBJ2-3, the V gene TRBV7-6; 8 positions agree with TRBD2. CDR1 and CDR2 (germline): SGHVS, FNYEAQ. The trim removed 1 base at V and 6 bases at J, leaving 6 bases unmatched. The CDR3 spans 15 residues. As DNA, the CDR3 is TGTGCCAGCAGCTTAGTTGCGGGGGGTCGGGATACGCAGTATTTT. Translation: CASSLVAGGRDTQYF. Combining the CDR3 with reference TRBV7-6 and TRBJ2-3 gives the whole variable domain GAGVSQSPRYKVTKRGQDVALRCDPISGHVSLYWYRQALGQGPEFLTYFNYEAQQDKSGLPNDRFSAERPEGSISTLTIQRTEQRDSAMYRCASSLVAGGRDTQYFGPGTRLTVL.

This CDR3 is CASSYSTGDGNQPQHF. In DNA form, the CDR3 reads TGTGCCAGCAGTTACTCTACAGGGGACGGCAATCAGCCCCAGCATTTT. This sequence joins TRBV6-6 and TRBJ1-5; 7 bases fit TRBD1. Germline lookup yields CDR1 MNHNY and CDR2 SVGAGI (reference sequence). The ends lost 0 bases at V and 2 bases at J; junction bases unmatched: 4. This CDR3 comprises 16 residues.

The chain combines TRBV28 with TRBJ1-5; 8 bases are a match to TRBD1. Germline V gives CDR1 MDHEN, CDR2 SYDVKM. This CDR3 contains 13 residues. After removal of 5 bases from V and 8 bases from J, the junction contained 5 bases not matched to a gene. CDR3 amino acids: CASSPGGIKPQHF. CDR3 coding DNA: TGTGCCAGCAGTCCAGGGGGCATTAAGCCCCAGCATTTT. The full variable domain, with the rest looked up from reference TRBV28 and TRBJ1-5, is DVKVTQSSRYLVKRTGEKVFLECVQDMDHENMFWYRQDPGLGLRLIYFSYDVKMKEKGDIPEGYSVSREKKERFSLILESASTNQTSMYLCASSPGGIKPQHFGDGTRLSIL.

This clone has more than one count but fewer than ten. Within the sample, other DNA sequences also encode this same CDR3. The CDR3 sequence: CASSPAGRPYEQYF. CDR3 sequence (DNA): TGTGCCAGCTCACCAGCAGGGAGGCCCTACGAGCAGTACTTC. The rearrangement links TRBV18 to TRBJ2-7; D possibly corresponds to TRBD2 (6 bases). CDR1 is KGHSH, CDR2 LQKENI, per germline. Trimming left V 2 bases short and J 2 bases short, with 10 bases between. The CDR3 is 14 amino acids.

The genes are TRBV4-2 and TRBJ2-5, with 11 bases matching TRBD2. Per germline, CDR1 LGHNA and CDR2 YNFKEQ. The CDR3 contains 16 residues. Trimming removed 4 bases from V and 4 bases from J; junction bases left unmatched: 8. The CDR3 region is CASSLVRSGRAETQYF. The CDR3 nucleotides are TGTGCCAGCAGCCTAGTCCGTAGCGGGAGGGCAGAGACCCAGTACTTC.